The sequence of this T cell receptor (beta chain) was determined in a study of CD8 T cells in ankylosing spondylitis. Regarding the study as a whole: CD8+ by phenotype, disease-linked clones were relatively rare in peripheral blood. It appeared that ankylosing spondylitis blood was characterized by a TCR beta motif of fewer than 10 highly homologous variants.

From germline, CDR1 is SGHTA and CDR2 FQGNSA. This CDR3 contains 15 residues. V was shortened by 3 bases and J by 7 bases, with 16 bases between the two germline ends. A few counts support this clonotype. Its antigen remains unidentified. The TCR beta libraries were generated through quantitative 5'-RACE incorporating molecular barcodes. TCRdb re-analysed the 5' RACE reads in MiXCR, keeping a single row per CDR3 protein. The table includes roughly 90,000 distinct CDR3 sequences, almost 8.5% detected once. This chain connects TRBV7-2 to TRBJ1-5; tentative D call: TRBD1 (5 bases). The TCR originated in a male donor with ankylosing spondylitis or in good health (not recorded which). Material: blood, either unsorted or a sorted T cell fraction (not recorded which). CDR3 protein: CASSLGGGSGQPQHF. The CDR3 DNA follows: TGTGCCAGCAGCTTGGGGGGGGGAAGTGGCCAGCCCCAGCATTTT.